Sequencing of this T cell receptor beta chain was carried out in a study of T cell repertoires in cytomegalovirus infection. V lost 2 bases and J lost 9; bases outside the gene matches: 23. This CDR3 comprises 18 residues. Germline CDR1 and CDR2: SGHTS and YDEGEE. One entry per CDR3 protein, called by TCRdb with MiXCR from the reads. There are about 920,000 distinct CDR3 sequences in the sample; less than 40% occur only once, and more than 13% lies in the top ten. As concerns this clonotype: Antigen: not known.

This TCR was sampled from a human donor in good health (CMV status not recorded). Some clones in this sample may be carry-over from other donors' samples. Here the sequenced sample was cultured CD8+ T cells from PBMCs, taken from culture after CMV antigen stimulation. The V gene is TRBV5-8, the J gene TRBJ2-7, with 7 nucleotides matching TRBD1. The CDR3 region is CASSFPIRYRDSLLGQYF. The CDR3 DNA follows: TGTGCCAGCAGCTTCCCAATAAGATACCGGGACAGCCTTTTGGGGCAGTACTTC.